The clone carrying this T cell receptor beta chain has ten or more counts. Its antigen is as yet unknown. This record belongs to a study of CD8 T cells in ankylosing spondylitis. Study-level findings and limits: Earlier literature documents some of the motif variants in reactive arthritis synovial fluid and blood. Disease-linked clones were reportedly significantly enriched in matched ankylosing spondylitis synovial fluid.

TCRdb passed the 5' RACE reads through MiXCR, listing each CDR3 protein once. Counted here are 250,000 to 350,000 distinct CDR3 sequences, more than 20% occurring once; the ten biggest clones make up roughly 4%. CDR1 is DFQATT and CDR2 is SNEGSKA in the germline V gene (reference sequence). This CDR3 has 13 amino acids. Trimming took off 5 bases at V and 4 bases at J, with 13 bases between the two ends. The chain recombines TRBV20-1 with TRBJ2-3, with TRBD2 as a possible D gene (6 bases). Source material: blood, either unsorted or a sorted T cell fraction (not recorded which). The TCR originated in a female donor with ankylosing spondylitis or in good health (not recorded which). The CDR3 sequence: CSAVPTSSDTQYF. The CDR3 DNA reads TGCAGTGCTGTCCCGACTAGTTCAGATACGCAGTATTTT.